Listed below are T cell receptor beta chains from one sample, sequenced in a study of blood T cell repertoires in COVID-19. Generated by immunoSEQ multiplex PCR, the TCRdb table keeps only in-frame clones and is missing some. The repertoire holds around 50,000 clones, about 82% seen once, with around 23% in the top ten. The sequencing sample was made of peripheral blood. The receptors were gathered from a woman of 80 years or more with acute or convalescent COVID-19. Both conserved end residues are part of each CDR3. A D gene is named only where the DNA matches it firmly. The size field is filled for only some rows; it gives once, few, many or a size class.

v_gene	d_gene	abundance	j_gene	CDR3nt	CDR3aa
TRBV7-9	TRBD2	-	TRBJ2-1	TGTGCCAGCAGCTTTGGACTAGCGGGGCAGGAGCAGTTCTTC	CASSFGLAGQEQFF
TRBV7-8	-	-	TRBJ2-6	TGTGCCAGCAGTCGCCTTTCGGGTGGAGGGGCCAACGTCCTGACTTTC	CASSRLSGGGANVLTF
TRBV3-1/TRBV3-2	TRBD1	-	TRBJ1-2	TGTGCCAGCAGCCAAAAAGACAGGGGGAATGGCTACACCTTC	CASSQKDRGNGYTF
TRBV11-3	TRBD1	-	TRBJ2-7	TGTGCCAGCAGCGCCAACCGGGACAGAGCCTACGAGCAGTACTTC	CASSANRDRAYEQYF
TRBV29-1	TRBD2	-	TRBJ2-2	TGCAGCGTTGATTTAGCGGGGGGGAGACTGTTTTTT	CSVDLAGGRLFF
TRBV5-4	-	few	TRBJ1-2	TGTGCCAGCAGTACGGCGGGGAGGGTGGGCTACACCTTC	CASSTAGRVGYTF
TRBV9	-	-	TRBJ2-5	TGTGCCAGCAGCGTAGGTCGGCGGAACCAAGAGACCCAGTACTTC	CASSVGRRNQETQYF
TRBV19	-	-	TRBJ1-6	TGTGCCAGTAGTATCGTACAGAATAATTCACCCCTCCACTTT	CASSIVQNNSPLHF
TRBV5-1	-	once	TRBJ1-2	TGCGCCAGCAGCTTAGATCAGGGGAATGGCTACACCTTC	CASSLDQGNGYTF
TRBV5-6	-	-	TRBJ1-1	TGTGCCAGCAGCTTGGTACAGGGTAACACTGAAGCTTTCTTT	CASSLVQGNTEAFF
TRBV5-4	-	few	TRBJ1-1	TGTGCCAGCAGCTTGGCCACGAGGACTGAAGCTTTCTTT	CASSLATRTEAFF
TRBV11-2	-	once	TRBJ2-1	TGTGCCAGCAGCTTAGAGCGGTTAAATGAGCAGTTCTTC	CASSLERLNEQFF
TRBV6-5	-	-	TRBJ1-1	TGTGCCAGCGGACATCTGAACACTGAAGCTTTCTTT	CASGHLNTEAFF
TRBV27	TRBD2	once	TRBJ2-2	TGTGCCAGCAGTTTGGCGGGGGAGAACACCGGGGAGCTGTTTTTT	CASSLAGENTGELFF
TRBV9	TRBD1	-	TRBJ1-6	TGTGCCAGCAGCGCCTCTCCCGGGACAGGGAATTCACCCCTCCACTTT	CASSASPGTGNSPLHF
TRBV3-1/TRBV3-2	-	-	TRBJ2-2	TGTGCCAGCAGCCAAGATGGAGGCGGGCCGAACACCGGGGAGCTGTTTTTT	CASSQDGGGPNTGELFF
TRBV18	TRBD1	-	TRBJ1-2	TGTGCCAGCTCACCCCGACAGGGTCGGTATAACTATGGCTACACCTTC	CASSPRQGRYNYGYTF
TRBV7-9	-	-	TRBJ1-1	TGTGCCAGCAGCACTGACACCTTTGAAGCTTTCTTT	CASSTDTFEAFF
TRBV6-6	-	-	TRBJ1-1	TGTGCCAGCAGCCCCGACAGGCTTGAAGCTTTCTTT	CASSPDRLEAFF
TRBV6-5	-	-	TRBJ1-5	TGTGCCAGCAGTACAGGAAATCAGCCCCAGCATTTT	CASSTGNQPQHF
TRBV6-5	TRBD1	-	TRBJ1-5	TGTGCCAGCAGGGGGCGGGACAGGGTCAATCAGCCCCAGCATTTT	CASRGRDRVNQPQHF
TRBV2	TRBD2	-	TRBJ2-5	TGTGCCAGCAGTGATGTGGGACTAGCTGCCGAAGAGACCCAGTACTTC	CASSDVGLAAEETQYF
TRBV7-9	TRBD1	-	TRBJ2-3	TGTGCCAGCAGCTTAGTAGGGGGCCGGGTCACAGATACGCAGTATTTT	CASSLVGGRVTDTQYF
TRBV19	-	-	TRBJ1-3	TGTGCCAGTAGTAGTCAACAGGTATCTGGAAACACCATATATTTT	CASSSQQVSGNTIYF
TRBV2	-	-	TRBJ2-3	TGTGCCAGCAGTGTGAGTTGGGATACGCAGTATTTT	CASSVSWDTQYF
TRBV18	-	-	TRBJ1-4	TGTGCCAGCTCATCCCTGCGGGCAGAGTCTAATGAAAAACTGTTTTTT	CASSSLRAESNEKLFF
TRBV2	TRBD1	-	TRBJ1-2	TGTGCCAGCAGTGAAACAGGGGGCGTCTATGGCTACACCTTC	CASSETGGVYGYTF
TRBV24-1	TRBD1	-	TRBJ2-3	TGTGCCACCAGTGACTCAAGACAGGGGGCGTATACAGATACGCAGTATTTT	CATSDSRQGAYTDTQYF
TRBV18	TRBD1	-	TRBJ1-6	TGTGCCAGCTCACCGCGGCCACAGGGGGACAATTCACCCCTCCACTTT	CASSPRPQGDNSPLHF
TRBV4-1	-	-	TRBJ1-2	TGCGCCAGCAGCCAAGATCTTTACGCAGAAACCTATGGCTACACCTTC	CASSQDLYAETYGYTF
TRBV3-1/TRBV3-2	-	-	TRBJ1-1	TGTGCCAGCAGCCGGCTACAGGGTAACACTGAAGCTTTCTTT	CASSRLQGNTEAFF
TRBV6-4	TRBD1	-	TRBJ1-6	TGCGGTCGGACAGGGGCCTTTAATTCACCCCTCCACTTT	CGRTGAFNSPLHF
TRBV6-5	TRBD1	-	TRBJ1-5	TGTGCCAGCAGACCGGGACAGGACAATCAGCCCCAGCATTTT	CASRPGQDNQPQHF
TRBV28	-	-	TRBJ1-2	TGTGCCAGCAGTTTGGGCGTTTCTAACTATGGCTACACCTTC	CASSLGVSNYGYTF
TRBV11-3	-	-	TRBJ2-7	TGTGCCAGCAGCTCAGGGGGGACAATCTCCTACGAGCAGTACTTC	CASSSGGTISYEQYF
TRBV5-4	TRBD2	-	TRBJ2-1	TGTGCCAGCAGCTTGAGCGGGGGGAGGAATGAGCAGTTCTTC	CASSLSGGRNEQFF
TRBV28	TRBD1	few	TRBJ1-5	TGTGCCAGCAGTTTACAAGACAGGGACAATCAGCCCCAGCATTTT	CASSLQDRDNQPQHF
TRBV5-5	-	-	TRBJ1-6	TGTGCCAGCAGCTTAACACAGGTTTCACCCCTCCACTTT	CASSLTQVSPLHF
TRBV5-1	-	-	TRBJ1-4	TGCGCCAGCAGCCCTGGAGGGCTTGGGGACCTTGGGGCTAATGAAAAACTGTTTTTT	CASSPGGLGDLGANEKLFF
TRBV14	-	once	TRBJ1-1	TGTGCCACCAACCTCTTAGGGGGAAGGAACACTGAAGCTTTCTTT	CATNLLGGRNTEAFF
TRBV18	-	-	TRBJ2-1	TGTGCCAGCTCACCGACTAAAAGGATCTACAATGAGCAGTTCTTC	CASSPTKRIYNEQFF
TRBV5-1	-	-	TRBJ1-2	TGCGCCAGCAGCCGGGACACCCAGGGGGGCTACACCTTC	CASSRDTQGGYTF
TRBV7-9	-	-	TRBJ1-1	TGTGCCAGCAGCTTACCGGGACAGAACACTGAAGCTTTCTTT	CASSLPGQNTEAFF
TRBV11-3	-	once	TRBJ1-5	TGTGCCAGCAGCTTACAGGGATTGCACCAGCCCCAGCATTTT	CASSLQGLHQPQHF
TRBV7-6	-	-	TRBJ1-3	TGTGCCAGCAGCTTAGGGGGCCTTGGCTCTGGAAACACCATATATTTT	CASSLGGLGSGNTIYF
TRBV27	TRBD1	-	TRBJ1-1	TGTGCCAGCAGTTTATCCCGACAGGGGAGCACTGAAGCTTTCTTT	CASSLSRQGSTEAFF
TRBV7-2	-	-	TRBJ2-1	TGTGCCAGCAGCCTAGGTAGAGGTCTCGATGAGCAGTTCTTC	CASSLGRGLDEQFF
TRBV9	-	once	TRBJ2-1	TGTGCCAGCAGCGTAGGTTACGGGGGGCGCGATGAGCAGTTCTTC	CASSVGYGGRDEQFF
TRBV24-1	-	once	TRBJ2-3	TGTGCCACCAGGCCCGGAGCTCATACGCAGTATTTT	CATRPGAHTQYF
TRBV24-1	-	-	TRBJ2-2	TGTGCCACCAGTGACCCCGTTCGGGGGGGGGAGCTGTTTTTT	CATSDPVRGGELFF
TRBV18	TRBD1	-	TRBJ1-2	TGTGCCAGCTCACCCGGGACAGGGGCCATTAACTATGGCTACACCTTC	CASSPGTGAINYGYTF
TRBV19	-	once	TRBJ2-7	TGTGCCAGTAGTATCACGGACAGATACTACGAGCAGTACTTC	CASSITDRYYEQYF
TRBV9	TRBD2	-	TRBJ2-1	TGTGCCAGCAGCGCATCGACTAGCGGGGTTAGTGAGCAGTTCTTC	CASSASTSGVSEQFF